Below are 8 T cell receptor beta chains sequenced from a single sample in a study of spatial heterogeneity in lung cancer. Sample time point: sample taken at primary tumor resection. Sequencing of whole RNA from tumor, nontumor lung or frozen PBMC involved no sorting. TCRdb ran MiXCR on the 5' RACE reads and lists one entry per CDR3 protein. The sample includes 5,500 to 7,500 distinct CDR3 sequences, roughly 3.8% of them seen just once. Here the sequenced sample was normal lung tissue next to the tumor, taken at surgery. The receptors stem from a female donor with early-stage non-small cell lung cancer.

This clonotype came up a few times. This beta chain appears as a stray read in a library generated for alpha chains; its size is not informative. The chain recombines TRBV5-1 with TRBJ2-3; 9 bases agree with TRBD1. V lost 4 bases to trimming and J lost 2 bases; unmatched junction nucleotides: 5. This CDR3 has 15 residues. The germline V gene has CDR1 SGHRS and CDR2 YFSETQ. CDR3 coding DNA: TGCGCCAGCAGCCAACAGGGGGCCCCCACAGATACGCAGTATTTT. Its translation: CASSQQGAPTDTQYF.

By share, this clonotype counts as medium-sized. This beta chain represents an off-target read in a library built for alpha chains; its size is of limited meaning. CDR3 sequence (DNA): TGCGCCAGCAGCTTTACCGGGACAGCCCCTAATGAAAAACTGTTTTTT. It encodes CASSFTGTAPNEKLFF. The rearrangement links TRBV5-1 to TRBJ1-4; 7 bases line up with TRBD1. Trimming removed 2 bases from V and 3 bases from J; junction bases left unmatched: 7. The CDR3 has 16 amino acids. Germline V CDR1 and CDR2: SGHRS, YFSETQ.

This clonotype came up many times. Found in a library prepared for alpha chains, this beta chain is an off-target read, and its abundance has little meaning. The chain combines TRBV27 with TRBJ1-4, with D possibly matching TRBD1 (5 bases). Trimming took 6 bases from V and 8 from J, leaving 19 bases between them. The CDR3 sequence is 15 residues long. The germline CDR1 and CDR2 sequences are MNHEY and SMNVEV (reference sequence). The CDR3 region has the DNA TGTGCCAGCAGCCCACTCGACAGATTTTTCGAAAAACTGTTTTTT. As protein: CASSPLDRFFEKLFF. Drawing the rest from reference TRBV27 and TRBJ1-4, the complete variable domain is EAQVTQNPRYLITVTGKKLTVTCSQNMNHEYMSWYRQDPGLGLRQIYYSMNVEVTDKGDVPEGYKVSRKEKRNFPLILESPSPNQTSLYFCASSPLDRFFEKLFFGSGTQLSVL.

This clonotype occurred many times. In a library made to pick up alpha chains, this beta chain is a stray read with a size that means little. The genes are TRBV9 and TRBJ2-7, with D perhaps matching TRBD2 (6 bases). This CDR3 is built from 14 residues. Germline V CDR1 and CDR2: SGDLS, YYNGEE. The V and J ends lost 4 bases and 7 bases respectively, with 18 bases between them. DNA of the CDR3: TGTGCCAGCAGCCCCACGGCGGGGAATGGGGAGCAGTACTTC. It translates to CASSPTAGNGEQYF.

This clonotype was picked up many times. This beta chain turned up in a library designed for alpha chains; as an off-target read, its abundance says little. CDR3 amino acids: CASSQGQGGDTQYF. The CDR3 bases are TGTGCCAGCAGCCAAGGACAGGGGGGAGATACGCAGTATTTT. The V and J genes are TRBV11-2 and TRBJ2-3, with TRBD1 matching 10 bases. The germline V gene has CDR1 SGHAT and CDR2 FQNNGV. Germline trimming cut 5 bases from V and 5 bases from J; bases unmatched to any gene: 4. CDR3 size: 14 residues.

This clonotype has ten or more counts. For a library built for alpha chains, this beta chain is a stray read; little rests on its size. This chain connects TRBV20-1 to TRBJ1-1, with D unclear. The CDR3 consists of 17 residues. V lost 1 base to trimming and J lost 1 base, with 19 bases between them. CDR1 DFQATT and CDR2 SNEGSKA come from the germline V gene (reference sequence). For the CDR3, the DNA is TGCAGTGCTAGAGCGGCTGGTGGGGATCCGGGGAACACTGAAGCTTTCTTT. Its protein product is CSARAAGGDPGNTEAFF.

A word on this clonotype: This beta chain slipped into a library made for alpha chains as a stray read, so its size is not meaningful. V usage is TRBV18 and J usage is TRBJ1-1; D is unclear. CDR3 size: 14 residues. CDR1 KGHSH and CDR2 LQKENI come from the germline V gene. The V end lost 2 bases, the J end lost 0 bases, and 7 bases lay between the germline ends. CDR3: CASSPANMNTEAFF. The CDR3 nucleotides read TGTGCCAGCTCACCAGCTAACATGAACACTGAAGCTTTCTTT.

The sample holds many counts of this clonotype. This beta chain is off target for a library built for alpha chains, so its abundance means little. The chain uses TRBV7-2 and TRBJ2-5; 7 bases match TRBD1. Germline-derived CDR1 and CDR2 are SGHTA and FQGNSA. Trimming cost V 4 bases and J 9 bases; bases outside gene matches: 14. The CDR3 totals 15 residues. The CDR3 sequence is CASSSAPGQQRAQYF. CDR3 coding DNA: TGTGCCAGCAGCTCCGCTCCGGGACAGCAAAGGGCCCAGTACTTC.